This T cell receptor (beta chain) derives from a study of T cell responses to AZD1222 COVID-19 vaccine. General study results and limits: White British people made up most donors, females outnumbered males, and clonal diversity was possibly underestimated. Close to half of spike-specific TCRs reportedly recognize unmutated variant regions. Repertoires were obtained solely post-peak T cell response.

As regards this clone: The target antigen is unknown.

The assay was immunoSEQ multiplex PCR, and TCRdb's table has in-frame clones only and misses some. The sample carries approximately 150,000 clones, approximately 90% recorded once. The CDR3 extends over 14 amino acids. The ends were cut back, 1 base at V and 3 bases at J, with 9 bases in the middle. Germline-derived CDR1 and CDR2 are SEHNR and FQNEAQ (reference sequence). This clonotype originated in an adult who received the AZD1222 COVID-19 vaccine. The gene calls are TRBV7-9 and TRBJ1-2; D remains ambiguous. The specimen comprised peripheral blood, sampled 28 days after the second AZD1222 dose. The CDR3 here is CASSLVSADYGYTF. The DNA for the CDR3 is TGTGCCAGCAGCTTAGTGTCGGCCGACTATGGCTACACCTTC.